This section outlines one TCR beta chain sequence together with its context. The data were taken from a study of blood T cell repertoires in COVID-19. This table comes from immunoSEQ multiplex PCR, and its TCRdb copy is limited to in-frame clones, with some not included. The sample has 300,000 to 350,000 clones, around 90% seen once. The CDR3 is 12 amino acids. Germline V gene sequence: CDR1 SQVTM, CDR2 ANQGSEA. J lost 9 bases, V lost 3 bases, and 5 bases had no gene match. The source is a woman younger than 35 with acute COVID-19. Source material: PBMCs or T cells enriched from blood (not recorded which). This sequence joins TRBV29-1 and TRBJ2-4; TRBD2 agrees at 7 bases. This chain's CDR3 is CSVEKGRGIQYF. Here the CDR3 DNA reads TGCAGCGTTGAGAAGGGGAGGGGCATTCAGTACTTC. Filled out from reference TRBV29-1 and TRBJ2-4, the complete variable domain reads SAVISQKPSRDICQRGTSLTIQCQVDSQVTMMFWYRQQPGQSLTLIATANQGSEATYESGFVIDKFPISRPNLTFSTLTVSNMSPEDSSIYLCSVEKGRGIQYFGAGTRLSVL.